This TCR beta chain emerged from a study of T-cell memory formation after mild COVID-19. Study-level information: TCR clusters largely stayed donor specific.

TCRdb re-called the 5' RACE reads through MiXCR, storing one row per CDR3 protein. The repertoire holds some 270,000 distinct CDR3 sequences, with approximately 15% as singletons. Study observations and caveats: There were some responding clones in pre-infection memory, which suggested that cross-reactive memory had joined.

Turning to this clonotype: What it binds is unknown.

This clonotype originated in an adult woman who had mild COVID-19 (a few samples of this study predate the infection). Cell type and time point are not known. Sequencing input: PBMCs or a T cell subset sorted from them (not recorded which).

The chain's CDR3 is CASSQDYPAASGNTIYF. The CDR3 DNA reads TGTGCCAGCAGCCAAGATTATCCCGCAGCCTCTGGAAACACCATATATTTT. The chain has TRBV3-1 and TRBJ1-3; D remains ambiguous. Looked up from germline, CDR1 is LGHDT and CDR2 is YNNKEL (reference sequence). The germline V and J ends were trimmed by 0 bases and 0 bases, with 12 bases remaining between them. The CDR3 spans 17 residues. Using reference TRBV3-1 and TRBJ1-3 for the parts outside the CDR3, the full variable domain is DTAVSQTPKYLVTQMGNDKSIKCEQNLGHDTMYWYKQDSKKFLKIMFSYNNKELIINETVPNRFSPKSPDKAHLNLHINSLELGDSAVYFCASSQDYPAASGNTIYFGEGSWLTVV.